What follows are 24 T cell receptor beta chains derived from one specimen sequenced in a study of immune heterogeneity within non-small cell lung tumors. Amplification of TCR beta CDR3 was performed by multiplex PCR with 32 V and 13 J primers. TCRdb re-called the multiplex PCR reads through MiXCR, storing one row per CDR3 protein. Of around 4,700 distinct CDR3 sequences listed, 20% to 25% are singletons. At 600 ng per sample, bulk tumor genomic DNA provided the template. Biopsies that were spaced far apart were taken, several per primary tumor, during surgery. Undergoing curative surgery were patients whose non-small cell lung cancer was untreated and newly diagnosed. Sequenced input: lung tumor tissue. These receptors were collected from a man aged 55 to 69 with non-small cell lung cancer.

Sample share makes this clonotype medium-sized (0.01 to 0.1%). The CDR3 nucleotides read TGTGCCAGCAGTAGGACTAGCGGGAGGTACGAGCAGTACTTC. This encodes CASSRTSGRYEQYF. J is TRBJ2-7 and V is TRBV6-1; 14 bases align to TRBD2. Per the germline V gene, CDR1 is MNHNS and CDR2 is SASEGT. With 5 bases clipped from V and 4 bases from J, the junction kept 1 base outside the gene matches. The CDR3 is 14 amino acids.

This clonotype was seen more than once but under ten times. The rearrangement joins TRBV18 to TRBJ2-6; 9 nucleotides align to TRBD1. V trimming: 1 base; J trimming: 2 bases; junction bases outside the gene matches: 3. This CDR3 spans 17 amino acids. The V gene's germline CDR1 is KGHSH and CDR2 LQKENI. Here the CDR3 DNA reads TGTGCCAGCTCACCACGCGGACAGGGGCCTGGGGCCAACGTCCTGACTTTC. Encoded protein: CASSPRGQGPGANVLTF.

This clonotype came up a few times. A much larger clone lies one base from this, so it may be a read error. This sequence joins TRBV19 and TRBJ2-3; the D call may be TRBD1 or TRBD2 (5 bases each). The CDR3 length is 13 residues. Per germline, CDR1 LNHDA and CDR2 SQIVND (reference sequence). CDR3 amino acids: CASNRGTTDTHYF. CDR3 nucleotide sequence: TGTGCCAGTAATCGGGGCACCACAGATACGCATTATTTT.

This clonotype ranks as medium-sized. The rearrangement joins TRBV11-2 to TRBJ1-2; D remains ambiguous. Germline loops: CDR1 SGHAT, CDR2 FQNNGV. The CDR3 contains 12 residues. Trimming removed 4 bases from V and 5 bases from J, with 8 bases in between. The CDR3 DNA reads as TGTGCCAGCAGCTCCCGGGGTTATGGCTACACCTTC. It is translated as CASSSRGYGYTF.

The chain carries TRBV28 and TRBJ1-1; D remains unclear. The V end was cut by 5 bases, the J end by 5 bases, with 9 bases between. Germline loops: CDR1 MDHEN, CDR2 SYDVKM. The CDR3 length is 12 residues. CDR3 sequence: CASSTTWTEAFF. DNA of the CDR3: TGTGCCAGCAGTACGACGTGGACTGAAGCTTTCTTT.

This clonotype was observed a few times. V gene TRBV24-1 combines with J gene TRBJ2-7; 14 bases align to TRBD2. Germline V gene data show CDR1 as KGHDR and CDR2 as SFDVKD. The junction had 12 bases not matched to a gene; V was cut back by 3 bases and J by 12 bases. The CDR3 spans 16 residues. Here the CDR3 reads CATSDPTGGLAGARYF. In nucleotides, the CDR3 is TGTGCCACCAGTGATCCTACAGGGGGACTAGCGGGGGCGAGGTACTTC.

This clonotype came up a few times. V gene TRBV19 combines with J gene TRBJ2-6, with 9 nucleotides matching TRBD1. The CDR3 is 16 residues long. V shed 5 bases, J shed 4 bases, and the junction held 6 bases outside the gene matches. From germline, CDR1 is LNHDA and CDR2 SQIVND (reference sequence). The DNA for the CDR3 is TGTGCCAGTAGTCCTGGACAGGGGAACGGGGCCAACGTCCTGACTTTC. It specifies CASSPGQGNGANVLTF.

This clonotype qualifies as medium-sized. The V and J genes are TRBV19 and TRBJ2-7; no firm D call. V was trimmed by 3 bases and J by 1 base, leaving 13 bases between them. This CDR3 contains 15 residues. In germline, CDR1 is LNHDA, CDR2 SQIVND (reference sequence). The DNA for the CDR3 is TGTGCCAGTAGTATTACAGATTACTCTTCCTACGAGCAGTACTTC. It codes for CASSITDYSSYEQYF.

CDR3 nucleotides: TGTGCCAGCAGTTACGGAGCGGGAGGGAACAATGAGCAGTTCTTC. Residues: CASSYGAGGNNEQFF. V and J are TRBV6-5 and TRBJ2-1; TRBD2 aligns across 10 bases. The CDR3 spans 15 residues. From germline, CDR1 is MNHEY and CDR2 SVGAGI. Losses at the gene ends were 2 bases for V and 5 bases for J; bases not matched to a gene: 3.

The V call is TRBV6-1, the J call TRBJ2-3; 7 bases fit TRBD2. The CDR3 runs to 17 residues. V shed 4 bases, J shed 5 bases, and the junction held 15 bases outside the gene matches. Per the germline V gene, CDR1 is MNHNS and CDR2 is SASEGT. The CDR3 nucleotides read TGTGCCAGCAGTGCCCGTATTTTGGCGGGAGTTATAGATACGCAGTATTTT. This sequence encodes CASSARILAGVIDTQYF.

J is TRBJ2-1 and V is TRBV5-1, with 10 bases fitting TRBD2. CDR1 is SGHRS, CDR2 YFSETQ, per germline. V lost 2 bases to trimming and J lost 3 bases; unmatched junction nucleotides: 2. This CDR3 is built from 15 residues. CDR3 bases: TGCGCCAGCAGCTTCGGACTAGCGGACTACAATGAGCAGTTCTTC. Translating gives CASSFGLADYNEQFF.

Only a few counts were recorded for this clonotype. Here the CDR3 reads CASSLVAWPEAFF. The DNA for the CDR3 is TGTGCCAGCAGCTTAGTGGCCTGGCCTGAAGCTTTCTTT. The chain links TRBV7-2 to TRBJ1-1; D not resolved. Trimming removed 1 base from V and 6 bases from J, with 9 bases in between. Germline V lookup: CDR1 SGHTA, CDR2 FQGNSA. The CDR3 is 13 amino acids.

This chain joins TRBV7-2 and TRBJ2-3, with D hard to call. The CDR3 totals 13 residues. V was clipped by 4 bases and J by 7 bases, with 12 bases between them. CDR1 SGHTA and CDR2 FQGNSA come from the germline V gene. CDR3 in amino acids: CASSSPAWNTQYF. The CDR3 DNA reads as TGTGCCAGCAGCTCCCCCGCCTGGAATACGCAGTATTTT.

The sample holds a few counts of this clonotype. The rearrangement joins TRBV12-3 or TRBV12-4 to TRBJ2-7; TRBD1 matches 10 bases. With V trimmed by 6 bases and J by 4 bases, 6 bases remained unmatched. The CDR3 sequence is 14 residues long. CDR3 nucleotides: TGTGCCAGCAGGGCCGGGACAGGGGTTTACGAGCAGTACTTC. It is translated as CASRAGTGVYEQYF.

This clonotype was detected only a few times. The rearrangement joins TRBV5-1 to TRBJ1-1, with D unresolved. Trimming stripped 7 bases from V and 11 bases from J, with 6 bases between. Per germline, CDR1 SGHRS and CDR2 YFSETQ. The CDR3 length is 8 residues. The CDR3 nucleotides read TGCGCCAGCCTTAGGGCTTTCTTT. This gives the protein CASLRAFF.

The chain uses TRBV9 and TRBJ1-1; D gene ambiguous. V dropped 0 bases and J dropped 1 base, with 7 bases sitting between them. This CDR3 is 14 amino acids long. Per the germline V gene, CDR1 is SGDLS and CDR2 is YYNGEE. CDR3 in amino acids: CASSVAPANTEAFF. As DNA, the CDR3 is TGTGCCAGCAGCGTAGCGCCGGCGAACACTGAAGCTTTCTTT.

The rearrangement uses TRBV11-2 and TRBJ2-3; 10 bases are a match to TRBD2. The J segment lost 4 bases and the V segment lost 1 base, leaving 11 bases of the junction unmatched. Germline V gene lookup returns CDR1 SGHAT and CDR2 FQNNGV. The CDR3 loop spans 18 amino acids. DNA of the CDR3: TGTGCCAGCAGCTTAGCTAGCGGGAGTGTTCGATGGGCAGATACGCAGTATTTT. Translating gives CASSLASGSVRWADTQYF.

The V call is TRBV10-2, the J call TRBJ1-5, with D tentatively TRBD1 (5 bases). The V end was cut by 4 bases, the J end by 2 bases, with 12 bases between. CDR3 size: 15 residues. The germline V gene has CDR1 WSHSY and CDR2 SAAADI. The CDR3 nucleotides read TGCGCCAGCAGTGTCCAGAGGGGAGGCAATCAGCCCCAGCATTTT. Amino acids: CASSVQRGGNQPQHF.

This clonotype occurred a few times. V is TRBV9 and J is TRBJ1-6; D is possibly TRBD1 (6 bases). This CDR3 region has 14 residues. The V gene's germline CDR1 is SGDLS and CDR2 YYNGEE. The CDR3 sequence is CALLRGEDNSPLHF. The CDR3 nucleotides read TGTGCTCTTTTAAGGGGGGAAGATAATTCACCCCTCCACTTT.

This clonotype is medium-sized by share. The V gene is TRBV2, the J gene TRBJ1-2; TRBD1 might be the D (5 bases). Per germline, CDR1 SNHLY and CDR2 FYNNEI. The V gene lost 4 bases and the J gene lost 7 bases, with 19 bases spanning the gap. This CDR3 is built from 15 residues. The CDR3 loop is CASSGGDWANRGYTF. For the CDR3, the DNA is TGTGCCAGCAGTGGGGGGGACTGGGCTAATCGTGGCTACACCTTC.

This clonotype occurred a few times. The chain uses TRBV30 and TRBJ1-5, with 10 bases aligning to TRBD1. Germline V gene lookup returns CDR1 GTSNPN and CDR2 SVGIG (reference sequence). After removal of 3 bases from V and 6 bases from J, the junction contained 8 bases not matched to a gene. The CDR3 is made up of 15 amino acids. The CDR3 spells CAWSGTGAPFQPQHF. In DNA, the CDR3 is TGTGCCTGGAGCGGGACAGGGGCGCCGTTTCAGCCCCAGCATTTT.

The chain links TRBV4-2 to TRBJ1-5; D is possibly TRBD1 (5 bases). In germline, CDR1 is LGHNA, CDR2 YNFKEQ. V gave up 1 base and J gave up 3 bases, with 10 bases separating them. This CDR3 region has 15 residues. CDR3 coding DNA: TGTGCCAGCAGCCAAGCCCCAGGGAACAATCAGCCCCAGCATTTT. Its protein product is CASSQAPGNNQPQHF.

By sample share, this clonotype is medium-sized. This chain connects TRBV27 to TRBJ2-2; unclear D gene. This CDR3 is 13 amino acids long. Germline CDR1 is MNHEY and CDR2 is SMNVEV (reference sequence). V gave up 6 bases and J gave up 4 bases, with 9 bases separating them. CDR3 DNA: TGTGCCAGCAGGGGAACTGGCACCGGGGAGCTGTTTTTT. As protein: CASRGTGTGELFF.

In its sample, this clonotype was seen a few times. J is TRBJ2-1 and V is TRBV11-3; maybe TRBD1 (6 bases). V lost 1 base and J lost 3, with 10 bases in between. There are 15 residues in the CDR3. Germline loops: CDR1 SGHNT, CDR2 YENEEA. The DNA of the CDR3 is TGTGCCAGCAGCTTAGCAGGGGCATTCTACAATGAGCAGTTCTTC. Translated, it gives CASSLAGAFYNEQFF.